These T cell receptor beta chains were read from a single sample in a study of CD8 T cells in ankylosing spondylitis. TCRdb redid the calling of the 5' RACE reads with MiXCR, one entry per CDR3 protein. The sample shows 130,000 or so distinct CDR3 sequences, roughly 10% of them seen only once. Input material: blood, either unsorted or a sorted T cell fraction (not recorded which). These receptors all stem from a female donor with ankylosing spondylitis or in good health (not recorded which). Both conserved end residues are part of each CDR3. The order of the fields is D gene, V gene, clone size, J gene, CDR3 DNA, CDR3 protein. The D gene is left open where the match is weak. Where a row states a size, it is once, few, many or the class of an expanded clone; other rows omit it.

d_gene: TRBD1
v_gene: TRBV5-1
abundance: many
j_gene: TRBJ2-2
CDR3nt: TGCGCCAGCAGCCCAGGACAGGTTTTAGACACCGGGGAGCTGTTTTTT
CDR3aa: CASSPGQVLDTGELFF

d_gene: TRBD2
v_gene: TRBV7-9
abundance: many
j_gene: TRBJ2-1
CDR3nt: TGTGCCAGCAGCTTAGGGGGTAGCGGGAAATACAATGAGCAGTTCTTC
CDR3aa: CASSLGGSGKYNEQFF

d_gene: TRBD1
v_gene: TRBV29-1
abundance: many
j_gene: TRBJ2-1
CDR3nt: TGCAGCGGGGGGACAGGACTCTACAATGAGCAGTTCTTC
CDR3aa: CSGGTGLYNEQFF

d_gene: -
v_gene: TRBV2
abundance: few
j_gene: TRBJ2-3
CDR3nt: TGTGCCAGCAGTGATCGGGGGGATACGCAGTATTTT
CDR3aa: CASSDRGDTQYF

d_gene: -
v_gene: TRBV30
abundance: many
j_gene: TRBJ2-7
CDR3nt: TGTGCCTGGTTCTACGAGCAGTACTTC
CDR3aa: CAWFYEQYF

d_gene: TRBD1
v_gene: TRBV15
abundance: many
j_gene: TRBJ2-7
CDR3nt: TGTGCCACCAGCACGGATTGGAGTAGAGAGGGGGCCCTCTTATACGAGCAGTACTTC
CDR3aa: CATSTDWSREGALLYEQYF

d_gene: -
v_gene: TRBV5-1
abundance: few
j_gene: TRBJ2-7
CDR3nt: TGCGCCAGCAACTCGGGATCCCAGGGGGAGCAGTACTTC
CDR3aa: CASNSGSQGEQYF

d_gene: -
v_gene: TRBV5-1
abundance: many
j_gene: TRBJ1-1
CDR3nt: TGCGCCAGCAGCCGGACTCAAACTGAAGCTTTCTTT
CDR3aa: CASSRTQTEAFF

d_gene: -
v_gene: TRBV5-1
abundance: -
j_gene: TRBJ1-1
CDR3nt: TGCGCCAGCAGCCAAAACAAGGATATGAACACTGAAGCTTTCTTT
CDR3aa: CASSQNKDMNTEAFF

d_gene: -
v_gene: TRBV11-2
abundance: few
j_gene: TRBJ2-7
CDR3nt: TGTGCCAGCAGCCTGCCGGGCTACGAGCAGTACTTC
CDR3aa: CASSLPGYEQYF

d_gene: -
v_gene: TRBV9
abundance: many
j_gene: TRBJ2-2
CDR3nt: TGTGCCAGCAGCGTAGGAATAAACACCGGGGAGCTGTTTTTT
CDR3aa: CASSVGINTGELFF